This is a list of T cell receptor beta chains from one sample in a study of early T cells in non-severe SARS-CoV-2 infection. From the 5' RACE reads, TCRdb called clonotypes with MiXCR, one entry per CDR3 protein. Among 70,000 to 95,000 distinct CDR3 sequences listed, over 12% were seen once. Material for sequencing was whole blood. These receptor sequences come from an adult who was a healthcare worker with PCR-confirmed SARS-CoV-2 infection or an uninfected control (not recorded which). The CDR3 runs from the conserved cysteine through the conserved F or W. D genes are given only for firm matches. Not every row has a clone size; where given, it reads once, few, many or a size class.

J	size	V	D	DNA	CDR3
TRBJ1-6	many	TRBV5-6	-	TGTGCCAGCAGCCCCGGGACGCCTAATTCACCCCTCCACTTT	CASSPGTPNSPLHF
TRBJ1-5	-	TRBV12-3/TRBV12-4	-	TGTGCCAGCAGTTTTTGGTCAGGGAACCAGCCCCAGCATTTT	CASSFWSGNQPQHF
TRBJ2-2	-	TRBV5-1	-	TGCGCTACGGGGCGGGATTCCACCGGGGAGCTGTTTTTT	CATGRDSTGELFF
TRBJ1-2	-	TRBV5-1	-	TGCGCCAGCAGCTTGGGGACGGTTAGTGACTACACCTTC	CASSLGTVSDYTF
TRBJ2-4	-	TRBV29-1	-	TGCAGCTGTCGAACGACAGGAGGGAAAAACATTCAGTACTTC	CSCRTTGGKNIQYF
TRBJ2-1	few	TRBV30	-	TGTGCCTGGAGTGTACTTGCGCAATCGGAGCGGTTCTTC	CAWSVLAQSERFF
TRBJ2-5	few	TRBV30	-	TGTGCCTGGAGAAGTAAGGAGCCGCAGGAGACCCAGTACTTC	CAWRSKEPQETQYF
TRBJ2-3	once	TRBV18	TRBD2	TGTGCCAGCTCATCATACAGCGGGGGAGTGAAAGATACGCAGTATTTT	CASSSYSGGVKDTQYF
TRBJ2-4	few	TRBV11-2	TRBD2	TGTGCCAGCAGCTTAGTGGCGGCGGGGGGCAACATTCAGTACTTC	CASSLVAAGGNIQYF
TRBJ2-5	few	TRBV7-6	-	TGTGCCAGCAGCCCGACTAGTTCAGAGACCCAGTACTTC	CASSPTSSETQYF
TRBJ1-2	-	TRBV20-1	-	TGCAGTGCCGTAAGAATTCTTCAAGGCAGCTACACCTTC	CSAVRILQGSYTF
TRBJ1-1	few	TRBV3-1	-	TGTGCCAGCAGCCAAGAATTAGTGAACACTGAAGCTTTCTTT	CASSQELVNTEAFF
TRBJ2-3	few	TRBV12-3/TRBV12-4	-	TGTGCCAGCAGTGCCGGGACTTACCTAAGCACAGATACGCAGTATTTT	CASSAGTYLSTDTQYF
TRBJ2-2	few	TRBV19	-	TGTGCCAGTAGTATCATCCGGGAGAACACCGGGGAGCTGTTTTTT	CASSIIRENTGELFF
TRBJ2-2	-	TRBV3-1	TRBD2	TGTGCCAGCAGCCAGCCAACTAGCGGAGGAGACACCGGGGAGCTGTTTTTT	CASSQPTSGGDTGELFF
TRBJ2-3	few	TRBV3-1	-	TGTGCCAGCAGCCAAGATTCGGGGACGCGGGGCACAGATACGCAGTATTTT	CASSQDSGTRGTDTQYF
TRBJ1-4	many	TRBV7-9	TRBD1	TGTGCCAGCAGCTTAGACGGGACAGGGGATGAAAAACTGTTTTTT	CASSLDGTGDEKLFF
TRBJ1-1	few	TRBV5-1	-	TGCGCCAGCAGCTCGGCCACCGTTATTAACACTGAAGCTTTCTTT	CASSSATVINTEAFF
TRBJ2-5	-	TRBV6-2/TRBV6-3	-	TGTGCCAGCAATGGGCAGCTCCAAGAGACCCAGTACTTC	CASNGQLQETQYF
TRBJ2-1	few	TRBV3-1	-	TGTGCCAGCAGCCGGGGGGTTGGTGAGCAGTTCTTC	CASSRGVGEQFF
TRBJ2-5	-	TRBV2	-	TGTGCCAGCAGTATTAGGGTACAAGAGACCCAGTACTTC	CASSIRVQETQYF
TRBJ1-5	many	TRBV4-1	-	TGCGCCAGCAGCCAAGATGGGGGGCTAGGCAATCAGCCCCAGCATTTT	CASSQDGGLGNQPQHF
TRBJ2-1	many	TRBV20-1	TRBD1	TGCAGTGCTGCCTCAAGGGGACAGGGTACCAATGAGCAGTTCTTC	CSAASRGQGTNEQFF
TRBJ1-2	few	TRBV19	-	TGTGCCAGTAGTACCCCACCGCACAGGGACCGTGGCTACACCTTC	CASSTPPHRDRGYTF
TRBJ2-3	few	TRBV10-3	TRBD2	TGTGCCATCAGTGAGTCGACATTCCGTTCCGGGGGGGATACGCAGTATTTT	CAISESTFRSGGDTQYF